This entry is about one TCR beta chain. Its antigen is currently unknown. A universal primer site was added by template switching, and unique molecular identifiers were carried by the cDNA. MiXCR, applied by TCRdb to the 5' RACE reads, yields one record per CDR3 protein. The repertoire holds around 220,000 distinct CDR3 sequences, with more than 9% as singletons. These data belong to a study of identical twins. Study-level findings and limits: A cross-sectional statistical analysis, not follow-up of the same donors, supported the conclusions. Sequences that were out-of-frame, alpha and twin-shared displayed an excess of low generation probability.

The germline V gene encodes CDR1 SGHAT and CDR2 FQDESV (reference sequence). V gave up 1 base and J gave up 5 bases; unmatched junction bases: 14. CDR3 size: 18 residues. The clonotype was recovered from a man in his fifties or sixties in good health. What was sequenced was memory T cells sorted from blood. This rearrangement joins TRBV11-1 to TRBJ2-5; 9 nucleotides match TRBD2. The CDR3 sequence: CASSLVPLAGTQGETQYF. DNA of the CDR3: TGTGCCAGCAGCTTAGTTCCGCTAGCGGGGACTCAGGGGGAGACCCAGTACTTC.